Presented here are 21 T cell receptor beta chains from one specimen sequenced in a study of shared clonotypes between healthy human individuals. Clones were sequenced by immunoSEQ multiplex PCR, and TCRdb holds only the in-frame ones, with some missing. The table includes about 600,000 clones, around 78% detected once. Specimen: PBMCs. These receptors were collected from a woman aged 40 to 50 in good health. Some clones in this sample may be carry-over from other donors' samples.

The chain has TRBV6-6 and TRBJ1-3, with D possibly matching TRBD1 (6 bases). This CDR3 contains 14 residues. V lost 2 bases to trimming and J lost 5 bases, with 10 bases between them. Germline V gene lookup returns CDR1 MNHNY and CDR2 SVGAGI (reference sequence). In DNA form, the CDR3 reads TGTGCCAGCAGTTACGCAACAGGGAGAAACACCATATATTTT. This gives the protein CASSYATGRNTIYF.

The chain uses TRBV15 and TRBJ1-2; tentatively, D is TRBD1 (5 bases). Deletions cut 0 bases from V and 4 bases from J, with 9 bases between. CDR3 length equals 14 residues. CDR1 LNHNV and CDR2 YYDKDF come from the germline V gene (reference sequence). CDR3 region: CATSRDRGFYGYTF. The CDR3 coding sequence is TGTGCCACCAGCAGAGACCGGGGGTTCTATGGCTACACCTTC.

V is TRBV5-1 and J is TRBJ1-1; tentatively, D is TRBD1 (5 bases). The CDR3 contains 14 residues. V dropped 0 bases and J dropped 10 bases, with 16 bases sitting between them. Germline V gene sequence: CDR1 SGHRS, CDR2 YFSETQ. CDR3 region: CASSLGGPPVGAFF. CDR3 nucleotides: TGCGCCAGCAGCTTGGGGGGCCCACCGGTCGGAGCTTTCTTT.

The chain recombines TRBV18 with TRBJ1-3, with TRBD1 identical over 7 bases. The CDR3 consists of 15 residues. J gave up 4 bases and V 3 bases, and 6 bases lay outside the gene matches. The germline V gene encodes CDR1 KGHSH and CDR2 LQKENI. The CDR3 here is CASSPPTGAGNTIYF. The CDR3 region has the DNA TGTGCCAGCTCACCCCCAACAGGGGCCGGAAACACCATATATTTT.

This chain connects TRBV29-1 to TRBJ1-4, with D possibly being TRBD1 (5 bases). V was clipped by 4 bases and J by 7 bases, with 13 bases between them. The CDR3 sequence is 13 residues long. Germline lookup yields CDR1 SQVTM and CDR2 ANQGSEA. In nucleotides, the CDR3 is TGCAGCGTTGGGGTCCAAAGGGGTGAAAAACTGTTTTTT. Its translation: CSVGVQRGEKLFF.

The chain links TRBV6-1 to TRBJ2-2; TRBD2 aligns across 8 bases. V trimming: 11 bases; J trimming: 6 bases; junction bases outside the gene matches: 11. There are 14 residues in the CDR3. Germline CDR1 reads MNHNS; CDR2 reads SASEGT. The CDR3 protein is CACRLAGFPGELFF. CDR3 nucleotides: TGTGCCTGTCGATTAGCGGGATTCCCCGGGGAGCTGTTTTTT.

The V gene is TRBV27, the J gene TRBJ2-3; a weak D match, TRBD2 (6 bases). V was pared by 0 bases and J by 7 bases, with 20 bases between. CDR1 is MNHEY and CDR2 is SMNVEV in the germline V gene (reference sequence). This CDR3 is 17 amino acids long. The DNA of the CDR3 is TGTGCCAGCAGTTTATCGGCCTTGAGTGGGAGGAGAAATACGCAGTATTTT. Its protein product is CASSLSALSGRRNTQYF.

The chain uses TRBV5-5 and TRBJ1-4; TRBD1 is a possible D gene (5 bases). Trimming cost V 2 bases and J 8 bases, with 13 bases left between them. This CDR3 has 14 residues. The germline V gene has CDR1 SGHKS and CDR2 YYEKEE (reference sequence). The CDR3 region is CASSFVGDLEKLFF. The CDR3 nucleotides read TGTGCCAGCAGCTTTGTGGGGGATTTGGAAAAACTGTTTTTT.

The CDR3 region has the DNA TGTGCCAGCAGCTCAAGCGAGGACAGGGGATCCTACGAGCAGTACTTC. Translated, it gives CASSSSEDRGSYEQYF. The gene calls are TRBV5-4 and TRBJ2-7; TRBD1 matches 9 bases. The CDR3 totals 16 residues. In germline, CDR1 is SGHNT, CDR2 YYREEE (reference sequence). V was pared by 3 bases and J by 1 base, with 8 bases of the junction left unmatched. The variable domain in full, with the rest retrieved from reference TRBV5-4 and TRBJ2-7, is ETGVTQSPTHLIKTRGQQVTLRCSSQSGHNTVSWYQQALGQGPQFIFQYYREEENGRGNFPPRFSGLQFPNYSSELNVNALELDDSALYLCASSSSEDRGSYEQYFGPGTRLTVT.

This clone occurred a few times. The CDR3 DNA is TGCAGCGTTGCGCCTACAGGGGACGGGGAGCTGTTTTTT. This sequence encodes CSVAPTGDGELFF. The chain links TRBV29-1 to TRBJ2-2; 7 bases are shared with TRBD1. Germline V gene data show CDR1 as SQVTM and CDR2 as ANQGSEA. The CDR3 loop spans 13 amino acids. The V segment lost 4 bases and the J segment 7 bases; nucleotides outside the gene matches: 6.

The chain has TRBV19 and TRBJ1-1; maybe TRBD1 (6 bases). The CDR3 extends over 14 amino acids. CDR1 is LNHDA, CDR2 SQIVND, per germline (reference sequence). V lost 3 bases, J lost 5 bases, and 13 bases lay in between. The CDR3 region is CASSMDSLGTEAFF. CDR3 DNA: TGTGCCAGTAGTATGGACAGCCTGGGTACTGAAGCTTTCTTT.

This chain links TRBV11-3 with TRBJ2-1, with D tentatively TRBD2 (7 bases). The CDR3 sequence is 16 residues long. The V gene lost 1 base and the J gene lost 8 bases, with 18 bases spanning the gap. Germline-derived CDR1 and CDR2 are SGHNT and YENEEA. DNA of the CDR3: TGTGCCAGCAGCTTAGGGGGGCGGGAGCCAGGCGATGAGCAGTTCTTC. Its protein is CASSLGGREPGDEQFF.

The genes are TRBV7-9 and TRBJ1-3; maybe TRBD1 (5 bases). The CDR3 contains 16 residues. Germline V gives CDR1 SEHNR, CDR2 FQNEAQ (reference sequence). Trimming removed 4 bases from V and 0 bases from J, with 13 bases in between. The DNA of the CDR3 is TGTGCCAGCAGCTCGGGACCGCCGAGCTCTGGAAACACCATATATTTT. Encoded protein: CASSSGPPSSGNTIYF. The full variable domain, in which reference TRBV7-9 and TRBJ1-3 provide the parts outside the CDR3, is DTGVSQNPRHKITKRGQNVTFRCDPISEHNRLYWYRQTLGQGPEFLTYFQNEAQLEKSRLLSDRFSAERPKGSFSTLEIQRTEQGDSAMYLCASSSGPPSSGNTIYFGEGSWLTVV.

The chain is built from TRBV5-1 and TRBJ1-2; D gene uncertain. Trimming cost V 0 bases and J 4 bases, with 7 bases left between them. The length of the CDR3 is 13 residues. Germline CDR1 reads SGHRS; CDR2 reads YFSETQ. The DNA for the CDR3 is TGCGCCAGCAGCTTGGAAAGGACCTATGGCTACACCTTC. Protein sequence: CASSLERTYGYTF.

The CDR3 bases are TGCGCCAGCAGCTTTTCAGGGGTAGAGAGTGAGCAGTTCTTC. This sequence encodes CASSFSGVESEQFF. J is TRBJ2-1 and V is TRBV5-1; tentative D call: TRBD1 (6 bases). V was cut by 2 bases and J by 9 bases, with 15 bases left in between. Germline V gene data show CDR1 as SGHRS and CDR2 as YFSETQ. The CDR3 is 14 residues long.

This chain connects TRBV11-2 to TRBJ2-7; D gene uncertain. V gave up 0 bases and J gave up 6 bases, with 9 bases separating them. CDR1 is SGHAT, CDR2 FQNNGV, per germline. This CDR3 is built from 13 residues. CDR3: CASSLDRVPEQYF. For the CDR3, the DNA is TGTGCCAGCAGCTTAGATCGGGTTCCCGAGCAGTACTTC.

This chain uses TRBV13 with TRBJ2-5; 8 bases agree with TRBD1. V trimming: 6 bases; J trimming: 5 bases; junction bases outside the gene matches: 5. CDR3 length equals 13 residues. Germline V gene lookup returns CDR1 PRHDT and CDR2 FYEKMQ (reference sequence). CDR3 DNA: TGTGCCAGCAGGACAGGGGCGGAGGAGACCCAGTACTTC. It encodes CASRTGAEETQYF.

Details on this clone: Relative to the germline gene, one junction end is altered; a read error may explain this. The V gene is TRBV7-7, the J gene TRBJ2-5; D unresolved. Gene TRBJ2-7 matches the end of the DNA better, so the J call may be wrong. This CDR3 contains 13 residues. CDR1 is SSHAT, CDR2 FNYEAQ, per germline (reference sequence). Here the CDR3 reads CASSLARADEQYF. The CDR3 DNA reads TGTGCTAGCAGCTTAGCTCGGGCAGACGAGCAGTACTTC.

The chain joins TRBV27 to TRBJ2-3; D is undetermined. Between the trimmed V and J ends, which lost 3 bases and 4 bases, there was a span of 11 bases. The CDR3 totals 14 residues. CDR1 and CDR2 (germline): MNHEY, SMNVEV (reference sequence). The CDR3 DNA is TGTGCCAGCAGTTTTTCTCTAGTAGCAGATACGCAGTATTTT. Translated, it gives CASSFSLVADTQYF.

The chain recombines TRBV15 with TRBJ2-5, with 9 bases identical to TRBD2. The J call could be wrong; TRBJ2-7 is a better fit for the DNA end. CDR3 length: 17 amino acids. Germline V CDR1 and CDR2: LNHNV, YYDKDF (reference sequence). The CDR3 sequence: CATSPGLAISWGYEQYF. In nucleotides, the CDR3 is TGTGCCACCTCGCCGGGACTAGCCATTTCCTGGGGCTACGAGCAGTACTTC.

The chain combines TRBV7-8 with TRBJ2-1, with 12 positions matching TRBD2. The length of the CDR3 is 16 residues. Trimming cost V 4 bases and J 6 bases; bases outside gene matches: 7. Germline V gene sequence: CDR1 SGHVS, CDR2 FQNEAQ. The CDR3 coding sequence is TGTGCCAGCAGCTCATCCCTAGCGGGAGGGGGCAATGAGCAGTTCTTC. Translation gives CASSSSLAGGGNEQFF.